Listed below are T cell receptor beta chains from one sample, sequenced in a study of OX40 agonist ivuxolimab in advanced cancers. Generated by immunoSEQ multiplex PCR, the TCRdb table keeps only in-frame clones and is missing some. The data show 55,000 to 65,000 clones, 70% to 90% seen once. This specimen was CD4+ or CD8+ T cells sorted from blood, taken in a trial of the OX40 agonist ivuxolimab. All receptors come from an adult with an advanced solid tumor such as melanoma, head and neck, liver or kidney cancer. Each CDR3 is given with its conserved first and last residue. The order of the fields is CDR3 protein, J gene, V gene, CDR3 length.

CDR3aa: CASSQPRRDQQNIQYF
j_gene: TRBJ2-4
v_gene: TRBV23-1
len: 16

CDR3aa: CASSYGAGRYEQYF
j_gene: TRBJ2-7
v_gene: TRBV6-5
len: 14

CDR3aa: CASSLGATRQRETQYF
j_gene: TRBJ2-5
v_gene: TRBV9
len: 16

CDR3aa: CASSLRQGPSNSPLHF
j_gene: TRBJ1-6
v_gene: TRBV7-2
len: 16

CDR3aa: CASSSTGGKQPQHF
j_gene: TRBJ1-5
v_gene: TRBV11-2
len: 14

CDR3aa: CASRDRFSGYTF
j_gene: TRBJ1-2
v_gene: TRBV2
len: 12

CDR3aa: CASSSSGTDTQYF
j_gene: TRBJ2-3
v_gene: TRBV7-3
len: 13

CDR3aa: CASNPRLGNTEAFF
j_gene: TRBJ1-1
v_gene: TRBV14
len: 14

CDR3aa: CASSFLGGGMNEQFF
j_gene: TRBJ2-1
v_gene: TRBV19
len: 15

CDR3aa: CASSADRARSDTQYF
j_gene: TRBJ2-3
v_gene: TRBV2
len: 15

CDR3aa: CASSLALLAGGNTDTQYF
j_gene: TRBJ2-3
v_gene: TRBV5-1
len: 18

CDR3aa: CASSWTSGVNTGELFF
j_gene: TRBJ2-2
v_gene: TRBV11-2
len: 16

CDR3aa: CASGSFGNTIYF
j_gene: TRBJ1-3
v_gene: TRBV12-5
len: 12

CDR3aa: CASSPHRGNTEAFF
j_gene: TRBJ1-1
v_gene: TRBV9
len: 14

CDR3aa: CASSPGTRLGTDTQYF
j_gene: TRBJ2-3
v_gene: TRBV7-9
len: 16

CDR3aa: CASSPMGQGGGSTDTQYF
j_gene: TRBJ2-3
v_gene: TRBV7-2
len: 18

CDR3aa: CASSVEDRVINSPLHF
j_gene: TRBJ1-6
v_gene: TRBV9
len: 16

CDR3aa: CASRRGGGGTDTQYF
j_gene: TRBJ2-3
v_gene: TRBV4-1
len: 15

CDR3aa: CASSWSDRGRTEAFF
j_gene: TRBJ1-1
v_gene: TRBV5-1
len: 15

CDR3aa: CASSFPYEQYF
j_gene: TRBJ2-7
v_gene: TRBV5-8
len: 11

CDR3aa: CASSPALDNYGYTF
j_gene: TRBJ1-2
v_gene: TRBV18
len: 14

CDR3aa: CASSLGLTDTQYF
j_gene: TRBJ2-3
v_gene: TRBV7-6
len: 13

CDR3aa: CASSPAPPDINTEAFF
j_gene: TRBJ1-1
v_gene: TRBV4-1
len: 16

CDR3aa: CASSPGGESGYF
j_gene: TRBJ2-7
v_gene: TRBV5-1
len: 12

CDR3aa: CASSWLGQGFAGELFF
j_gene: TRBJ2-2
v_gene: TRBV11-2
len: 16

CDR3aa: CASSRGESSYEQYF
j_gene: TRBJ2-7
v_gene: TRBV4-1
len: 14

CDR3aa: CASGHRTGGGETQYF
j_gene: TRBJ2-5
v_gene: TRBV7-6
len: 15

CDR3aa: CATSRVGRDITEAFF
j_gene: TRBJ1-1
v_gene: TRBV15
len: 15

CDR3aa: CASSARSGQETQYF
j_gene: TRBJ2-5
v_gene: TRBV9
len: 14

CDR3aa: CASSPPGGSPYGYTF
j_gene: TRBJ1-2
v_gene: TRBV7-9
len: 15

CDR3aa: CASGWGDRGGYTF
j_gene: TRBJ1-2
v_gene: TRBV12-5
len: 13

CDR3aa: CATSRDQDGRIEKLFF
j_gene: TRBJ1-4
v_gene: TRBV15
len: 16

CDR3aa: CASSLATGGRETQYF
j_gene: TRBJ2-5
v_gene: TRBV7-2
len: 15

CDR3aa: CASTTVDRGNYEQYF
j_gene: TRBJ2-7
v_gene: TRBV6-1
len: 15

CDR3aa: CASRPDGYSGNTIYF
j_gene: TRBJ1-3
v_gene: TRBV19
len: 15

CDR3aa: CASSSPTLSSYEQYF
j_gene: TRBJ2-7
v_gene: TRBV6-6
len: 15

CDR3aa: CASSLRGGAGTSYEQYF
j_gene: TRBJ2-7
v_gene: TRBV11-2
len: 17

CDR3aa: CASSPIGGARNEKLFF
j_gene: TRBJ1-4
v_gene: TRBV5-6
len: 16

CDR3aa: CASSPGLGTDTQYF
j_gene: TRBJ2-3
v_gene: TRBV19
len: 14

CDR3aa: CASSIPGGPNNEQFF
j_gene: TRBJ2-1
v_gene: TRBV19
len: 15

CDR3aa: CASSQAPFRATNEKLFF
j_gene: TRBJ1-4
v_gene: TRBV6-7
len: 17